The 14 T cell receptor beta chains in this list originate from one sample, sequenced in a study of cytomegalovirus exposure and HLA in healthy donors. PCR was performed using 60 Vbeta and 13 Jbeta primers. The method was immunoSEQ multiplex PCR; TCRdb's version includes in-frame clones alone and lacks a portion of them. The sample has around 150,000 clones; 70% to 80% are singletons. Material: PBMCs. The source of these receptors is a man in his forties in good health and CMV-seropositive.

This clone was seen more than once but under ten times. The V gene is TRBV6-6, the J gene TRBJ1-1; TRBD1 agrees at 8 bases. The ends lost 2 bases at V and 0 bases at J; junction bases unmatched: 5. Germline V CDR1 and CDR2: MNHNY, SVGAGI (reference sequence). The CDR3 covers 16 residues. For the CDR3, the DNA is TGTGCCAGCAGTTACACTTGGACAGGGCTGAACACTGAAGCTTTCTTT. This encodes CASSYTWTGLNTEAFF.

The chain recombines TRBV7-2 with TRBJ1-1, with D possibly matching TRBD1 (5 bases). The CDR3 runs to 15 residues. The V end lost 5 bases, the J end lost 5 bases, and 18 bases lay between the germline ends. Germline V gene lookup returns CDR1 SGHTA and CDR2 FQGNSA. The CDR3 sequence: CASSPGPLRETEAFF. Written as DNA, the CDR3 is TGTGCCAGCAGCCCAGGACCGCTCAGGGAAACTGAAGCTTTCTTT.

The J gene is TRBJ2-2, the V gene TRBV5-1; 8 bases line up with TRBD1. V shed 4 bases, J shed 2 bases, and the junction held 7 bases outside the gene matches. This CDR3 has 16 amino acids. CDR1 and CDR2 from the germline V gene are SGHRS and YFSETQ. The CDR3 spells CASSGGTGDNTGELFF. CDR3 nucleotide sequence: TGCGCCAGCAGCGGCGGGACAGGCGACAACACCGGGGAGCTGTTTTTT.

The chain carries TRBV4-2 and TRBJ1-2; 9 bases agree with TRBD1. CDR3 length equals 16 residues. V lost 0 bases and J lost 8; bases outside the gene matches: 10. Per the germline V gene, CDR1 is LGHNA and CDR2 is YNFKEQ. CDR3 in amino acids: CASSQENRDRVRGYTF. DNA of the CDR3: TGTGCCAGCAGCCAAGAGAACCGGGACAGGGTACGAGGCTACACCTTC.

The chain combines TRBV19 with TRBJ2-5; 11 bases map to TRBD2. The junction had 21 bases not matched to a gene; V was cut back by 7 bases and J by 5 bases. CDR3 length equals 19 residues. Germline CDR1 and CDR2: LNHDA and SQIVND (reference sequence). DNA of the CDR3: TGTGCCAGTACCGAAGGAACTAGCGGGAGTCGGGTGTTCGGGGAGACCCAGTACTTC. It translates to CASTEGTSGSRVFGETQYF.

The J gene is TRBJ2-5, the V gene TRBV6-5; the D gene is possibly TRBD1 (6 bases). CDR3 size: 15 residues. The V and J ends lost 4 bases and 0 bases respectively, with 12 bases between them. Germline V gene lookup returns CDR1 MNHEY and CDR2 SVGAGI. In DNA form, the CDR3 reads TGTGCCAGCAGTTCGGACAGACCGTACCAAGAGACCCAGTACTTC. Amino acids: CASSSDRPYQETQYF.

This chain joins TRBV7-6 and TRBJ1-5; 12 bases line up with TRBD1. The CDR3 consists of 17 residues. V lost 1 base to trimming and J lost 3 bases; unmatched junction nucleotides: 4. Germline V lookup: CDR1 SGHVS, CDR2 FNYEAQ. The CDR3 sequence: CASSLEGTGGYNQPQHF. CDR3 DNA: TGTGCCAGCAGCTTAGAGGGGACAGGGGGCTACAATCAGCCCCAGCATTTT. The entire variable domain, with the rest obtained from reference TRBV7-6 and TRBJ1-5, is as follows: GAGVSQSPRYKVTKRGQDVALRCDPISGHVSLYWYRQALGQGPEFLTYFNYEAQQDKSGLPNDRFSAERPEGSISTLTIQRTEQRDSAMYRCASSLEGTGGYNQPQHFGDGTRLSIL.

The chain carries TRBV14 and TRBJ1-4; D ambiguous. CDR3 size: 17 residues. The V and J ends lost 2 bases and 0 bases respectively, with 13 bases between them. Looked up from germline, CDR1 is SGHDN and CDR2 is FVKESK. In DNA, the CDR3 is TGTGCCAGCAGCCAATACGTCACTACCGCAACTAATGAAAAACTGTTTTTT. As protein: CASSQYVTTATNEKLFF.

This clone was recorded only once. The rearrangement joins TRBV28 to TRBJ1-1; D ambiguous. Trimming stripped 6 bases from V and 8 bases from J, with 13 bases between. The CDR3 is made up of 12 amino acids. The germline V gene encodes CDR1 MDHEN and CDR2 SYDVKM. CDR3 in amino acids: CASSLRGPEAFF. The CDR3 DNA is TGTGCCAGCAGCCTCCGGGGTCCCGAAGCTTTCTTT.

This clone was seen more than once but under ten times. This CDR3 reads CASSLSLLETGGSYEQYF. In DNA form, the CDR3 reads TGTGCCAGCAGCTTGTCCCTACTAGAGACAGGGGGCTCCTACGAGCAGTACTTC. The chain combines TRBV5-4 with TRBJ2-7, with 9 bases that match TRBD1. From germline, CDR1 is SGHNT and CDR2 YYREEE (reference sequence). The V and J ends lost 1 base and 0 bases, in that order; junction bases with no gene match: 11. The CDR3 covers 18 residues.

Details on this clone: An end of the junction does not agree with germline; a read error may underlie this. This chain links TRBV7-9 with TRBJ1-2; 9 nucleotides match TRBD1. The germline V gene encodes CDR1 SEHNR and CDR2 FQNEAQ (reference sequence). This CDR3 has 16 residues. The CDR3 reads CSSSWTGATSNYGYTF. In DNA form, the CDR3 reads TGTTCCAGCAGCTGGACAGGGGCCACTTCGAACTATGGCTACACCTTC. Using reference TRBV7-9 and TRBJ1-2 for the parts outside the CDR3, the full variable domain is DTGVSQNPRHKITKRGQNVTFRCDPISEHNRLYWYRQTLGQGPEFLTYFQNEAQLEKSRLLSDRFSAERPKGSFSTLEIQRTEQGDSAMYLCSSSWTGATSNYGYTFGSGTRLTVV.

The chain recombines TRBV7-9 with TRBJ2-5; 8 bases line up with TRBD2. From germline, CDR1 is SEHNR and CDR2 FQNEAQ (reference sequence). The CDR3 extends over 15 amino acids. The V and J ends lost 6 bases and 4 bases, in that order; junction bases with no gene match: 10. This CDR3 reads CASRGQRAGGETQYF. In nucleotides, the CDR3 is TGTGCCAGCAGGGGCCAAAGGGCGGGAGGAGAGACCCAGTACTTC. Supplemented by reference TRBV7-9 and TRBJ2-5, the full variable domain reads DTGVSQNPRHKITKRGQNVTFRCDPISEHNRLYWYRQTLGQGPEFLTYFQNEAQLEKSRLLSDRFSAERPKGSFSTLEIQRTEQGDSAMYLCASRGQRAGGETQYFGPGTRLLVL.

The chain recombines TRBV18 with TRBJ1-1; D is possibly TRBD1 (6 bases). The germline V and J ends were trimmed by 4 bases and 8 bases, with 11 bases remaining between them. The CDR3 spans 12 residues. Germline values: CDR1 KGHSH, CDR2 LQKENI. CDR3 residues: CASSRTAPEAFF. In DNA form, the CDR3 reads TGTGCCAGCTCACGGACAGCACCAGAAGCTTTCTTT.

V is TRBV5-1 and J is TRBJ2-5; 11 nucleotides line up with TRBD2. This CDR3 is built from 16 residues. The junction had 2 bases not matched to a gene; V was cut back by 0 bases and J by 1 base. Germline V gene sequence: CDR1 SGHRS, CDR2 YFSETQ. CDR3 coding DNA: TGCGCCAGCAGCTTGGCCCTAGCGGGAGGCCAAGAGACCCAGTACTTC. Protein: CASSLALAGGQETQYF. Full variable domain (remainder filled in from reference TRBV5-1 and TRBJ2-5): KAGVTQTPRYLIKTRGQQVTLSCSPISGHRSVSWYQQTPGQGLQFLFEYFSETQRNKGNFPGRFSGRQFSNSRSEMNVSTLELGDSALYLCASSLALAGGQETQYFGPGTRLLVL.